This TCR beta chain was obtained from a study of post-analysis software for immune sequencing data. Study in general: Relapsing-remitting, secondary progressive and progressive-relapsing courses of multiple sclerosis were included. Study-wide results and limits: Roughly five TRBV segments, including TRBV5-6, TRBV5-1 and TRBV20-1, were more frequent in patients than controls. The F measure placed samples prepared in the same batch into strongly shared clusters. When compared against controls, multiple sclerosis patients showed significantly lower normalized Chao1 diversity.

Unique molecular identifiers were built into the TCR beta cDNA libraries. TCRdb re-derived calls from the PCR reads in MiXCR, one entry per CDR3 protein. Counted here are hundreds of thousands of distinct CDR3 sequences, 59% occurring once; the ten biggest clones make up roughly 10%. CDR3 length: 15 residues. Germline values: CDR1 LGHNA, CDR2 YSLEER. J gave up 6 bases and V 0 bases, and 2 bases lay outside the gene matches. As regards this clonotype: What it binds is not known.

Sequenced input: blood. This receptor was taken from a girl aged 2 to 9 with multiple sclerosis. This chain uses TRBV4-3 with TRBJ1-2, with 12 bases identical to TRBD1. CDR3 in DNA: TGCGCCAGCAGCCAAGATAGGGACAGGGGGCATGGCTACACCTTC. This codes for CASSQDRDRGHGYTF.